This is a list of T cell receptor beta chains from one sample in a study of blood T cell repertoires in COVID-19. The method was immunoSEQ multiplex PCR; TCRdb's version includes in-frame clones alone and lacks a portion of them. This table has roughly 300,000 clones, approximately 90% appearing once. Sequenced material: PBMCs or T cells enriched from blood (not recorded which). The receptors come from a woman aged 30 to 39 who had recovered from COVID-19. Each CDR3 is given with its conserved first and last residue. The D gene is left open where the match is weak. Size is omitted from some rows. Given values are once, few, many or a class for expanded clones.

j_call	clone_size	v_call	d_call	cdr3_aa	cdr3_nt
TRBJ1-2	NA	TRBV30	TRBD1	CAWSPPGQGAVDYGYTF	TGTGCCTGGAGCCCCCCGGGACAGGGGGCTGTGGACTATGGCTACACCTTC
TRBJ2-7	NA	TRBV27	NA	CASRPTSRYEQYF	TGTGCCAGCAGACCAACATCCCGATACGAGCAGTACTTC
TRBJ2-2	NA	TRBV9	TRBD2	CASSALAGGINTGELFF	TGTGCCAGCAGCGCTTTAGCGGGCGGAATCAACACCGGGGAGCTGTTTTTT
TRBJ2-3	NA	TRBV6-1	TRBD2	CASSEREGLGTDTQYF	TGTGCCAGCAGTGAGAGGGAGGGGCTCGGGACAGATACGCAGTATTTT
TRBJ2-1	NA	TRBV5-8	TRBD2	CASSTRGLAGDYNEQFF	TGTGCCAGCAGCACCCGAGGACTAGCGGGGGATTACAATGAGCAGTTCTTC
TRBJ1-4	NA	TRBV25-1	TRBD1	CASSEFQGGNEKLFF	TGTGCCAGCAGTGAATTCCAGGGGGGAAATGAAAAACTGTTTTTT
TRBJ2-1	NA	TRBV5-4	NA	CASSLKRGWSYNEQFF	TGTGCCAGCAGCTTGAAAAGGGGGTGGTCCTACAATGAGCAGTTCTTC
TRBJ2-1	NA	TRBV24-1	TRBD1	CATSDLTGGSSYNEQFF	TGTGCCACCAGTGATTTGACAGGGGGCAGCTCCTACAATGAGCAGTTCTTC
TRBJ2-1	NA	TRBV4-3	NA	CASSQDRALPSSYNEQFF	TGCGCCAGCAGCCAAGACAGGGCGTTACCTAGCTCCTACAATGAGCAGTTCTTC
TRBJ2-7	NA	TRBV28	NA	CASSSGVLAGQYF	TGTGCCAGCAGTTCCGGGGTACTAGCAGGGCAGTACTTC
TRBJ1-2	NA	TRBV13	NA	CASSLGLGLNYGYTF	TGTGCCAGCAGCTTAGGCCTTGGACTAAACTATGGCTACACCTTC
TRBJ2-1	once	TRBV7-2	NA	CASSLAPLSSYNEQFF	TGTGCCAGCAGCTTAGCGCCCCTGAGCTCCTACAATGAGCAGTTCTTC
TRBJ1-2	NA	TRBV10-3	TRBD1	CAISESKQGVPYGYTF	TGTGCCATCAGTGAGTCCAAACAGGGGGTGCCCTATGGCTACACCTTC
TRBJ2-7	NA	TRBV7-6	NA	CASSSGVSTYEQYF	TGTGCCAGCAGCTCAGGGGTTTCTACTTACGAGCAGTACTTC
TRBJ2-5	NA	TRBV3-1/TRBV3-2	NA	CASTWGRQETQYF	TGTGCCAGCACGTGGGGGCGACAAGAGACCCAGTACTTC
TRBJ1-6	NA	TRBV18	NA	CASSPDPGSNSPLHF	TGTGCCAGCTCACCAGACCCGGGATCTAATTCACCCCTCCACTTT
TRBJ2-3	NA	TRBV7-2	NA	CASSLAGGGADTQYF	TGTGCCAGCAGCTTAGCAGGGGGTGGCGCAGATACGCAGTATTTT